What follows is one T cell receptor beta chain and its context. At least ten counts were recorded for this clone. Its antigen target is currently unknown. No much larger clonotype is one base removed from it; base qualities were not supplied. Reading from cysteine to phenylalanine, the CDR3 counts 14 amino acids. The sequence is cut down to CDR3 DNA, 42 bases in frame from base 1. Via the germline V gene (reference sequence), CDR1 is SEHNR and CDR2 FQNEAQ. V is shortened by 5 bases, J by 7 bases, and the region joining them spans 17 bases. The sample originates from a study of T cells after posttransplantation cyclophosphamide (dated by TCRdb to 2016 to 2017). Background on the whole study: Using TRB sequencing, the study followed how the T cell repertoire rebuilt after myeloablative bone marrow transplantation with posttransplantation cyclophosphamide given as GVHD prophylaxis. Antigen receptor sequencing was done on samples from 35 PTCy-treated patients and from roughly 17 related bone marrow donors of those patients. Blood from all 35 or so PTCy patients who had 1-year posttransplant specimens underwent TRB sequencing. In 3 patients, TRB sequencing was also performed on up to 3 more blood samples taken 2 to 5.2 years after transplant, and in a handful of patients, pretransplant blood was also TRB-sequenced. Because TRA and TRB clonality were tightly correlated in fewer than 10 samples, subsequent TCR analyses were focused on TRB only. Public TRB sequences were queried against a database of over 3,600 sequences associated with responses to pathogens, tumor antigens, self-antigens and alloantigens.

The paper as a whole reports these results and caveats: Donor-recipient similarity was low at 1-2 months but increased during the first year, and donor CD8+ memory clones often dominated later blood repertoires. The TRB repertoires of T cells infiltrating skin or the GI tract showed only limited overlap with the TRB repertoires found in blood. Across the approximately 42 patients, TRB clonality was highly associated with recipient CMV seropositivity and CMV reactivation, and diversity with PTCy was similar to that in the CNI/methotrexate controls.

This sample's time point label indicates: posttransplant day relative to BM transplant. What this sample's treatment or condition label stands for: high-dose cyclophosphamide on days +3 and +4 as single-agent GVHD prophylaxis. PTCy patients received busulfan and fludarabine conditioning, a related or unrelated marrow graft, and cyclophosphamide on days +3 and +4. PTCy-treated patients came from a prospective multi-institutional clinical trial. Peripheral blood and bone marrow mononuclear cells were isolated by Ficoll-Hypaque density centrifugation and were cryopreserved. Genomic DNA was the input for TRB sequencing, which was run either with the immunoSEQ assay at survey resolution or with the hsTCRB kit. On the study's bioinformatics: The immunoSEQ software was used for initial read processing, and the LymphoSeq R package was used for repertoire analyses. Clonality was calculated as 1 minus normalized Shannon entropy, and the Gini coefficient was also calculated for each TRB dataset. Phenotypes of unsorted samples were inferred by mapping TRB sequences from sorted subsets of the recipient or donor onto unsorted samples of the same recipient. The source is immuneACCESS, and TCRdb retained only in-frame sequences with V and J called. Part of the clones is not carried over; for the studies checked, unresolved V genes explain less than half of this, and the remainder is unexplained. The V and J calls and the clone size are those of that table, but D and trimming were determined from the DNA. This sample is represented by roughly 8,000 clones, with no singletons among them. The ten most abundant clones make up about 5.5% of the sample.

The source is a young adult male patient who received an allogeneic stem cell transplant from an unrelated donor, was CMV-positive, and had acute and chronic GVHD. Some T cells may derive from the graft donor when a transplant has been performed. The sample in question was PBMCs, obtained after allogeneic stem cell transplant with posttransplant cyclophosphamide. The chain was built from TRBV7-9 and TRBJ1-2; the D gene is not confidently resolved. The DNA is TGTGCCAGCAGCCTCTCCACGGAGAGGAGTGGCTACACCTTC. Its translation is CASSLSTERSGYTF.